The clone carrying this T cell receptor (beta chain) is a singleton in its sample. Unmatched junction bases numbered 2, after V lost 2 bases and J lost 3 bases. Germline loops: CDR1 MNHEY, CDR2 SMNVEV (reference sequence). The CDR3 is 14 amino acids. This sample is part of a study of blood T cell repertoires in COVID-19. Study-wide context: Sources were T cells, B-cell-depleted T cells, or PBMCs; the material itself was cDNA or gDNA.

This study enrolled people aged roughly 18 to 90 from about two dozen US geographic areas. Participants reported their clinical history, and cohort assignment relied on those reports. Original data processing: Amplifying reference gene primers gave estimates of nucleated cell counts. TCRdb's table, derived via immunoSEQ multiplex PCR, lists solely in-frame clones and lacks some. V and J calls and clone size follow that table, whereas D and trimming were derived from the DNA. The sample lists 210,000 or so clones, approximately 80% occurring once. This receptor was taken from a woman between 50 and 59 years old with acute COVID-19. The genes are TRBV27 and TRBJ2-7; 9 positions agree with TRBD2. What was sequenced was PBMCs or T cells enriched from blood (not recorded which). In nucleotides, the CDR3 is TGTGCCAGCAGTTTACAGCGGGGGGACTACGAGCAGTACTTC. Its translation is CASSLQRGDYEQYF.